This T cell receptor beta chain was sequenced for a study of T-cell memory formation after mild COVID-19. TCRdb ran MiXCR on the 5' RACE reads and lists one entry per CDR3 protein. The profile shows approximately 570,000 distinct CDR3 sequences, roughly 18% of them singletons. V lost 4 bases, J lost 1 base, and 7 bases lay in between. Germline V gene lookup returns CDR1 ENHRY and CDR2 SYGVKD. The CDR3 contains 13 residues. The sample was PBMCs or a T cell subset sorted from them (not recorded which). The clonotype comes from an adult woman who had mild COVID-19 (a few samples of this study predate the infection). Cell type and time point are not known. The chain combines TRBV10-3 with TRBJ1-1; D ambiguous. The CDR3 here is CAISGAENTEAFF. For the CDR3, the DNA is TGTGCCATCAGTGGGGCAGAGAACACTGAAGCTTTCTTT.